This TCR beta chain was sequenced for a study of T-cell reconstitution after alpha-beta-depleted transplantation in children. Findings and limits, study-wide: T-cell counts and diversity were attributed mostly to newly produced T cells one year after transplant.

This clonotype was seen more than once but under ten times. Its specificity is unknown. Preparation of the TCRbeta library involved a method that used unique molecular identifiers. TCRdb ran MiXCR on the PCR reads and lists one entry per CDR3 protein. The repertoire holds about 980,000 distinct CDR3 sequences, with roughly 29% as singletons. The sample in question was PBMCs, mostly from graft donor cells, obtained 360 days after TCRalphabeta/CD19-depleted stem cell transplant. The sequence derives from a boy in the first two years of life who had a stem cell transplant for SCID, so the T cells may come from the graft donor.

The CDR3 protein is CASSLVEGQETQYF. In nucleotides, the CDR3 is TGTGCCAGCAGCTTAGTGGAGGGCCAAGAGACCCAGTACTTC. This chain uses TRBV7-2 with TRBJ2-5, with D possibly TRBD2 on 6 matching bases. Germline V gene sequence: CDR1 SGHTA, CDR2 FQGNSA. The germline V and J ends were trimmed by 1 base and 1 base, with 7 bases remaining between them. The CDR3 covers 14 residues. Complete variable domain (other parts from reference TRBV7-2 and TRBJ2-5): GAGVSQSPSNKVTEKGKDVELRCDPISGHTALYWYRQSLGQGLEFLIYFQGNSAPDKSGLPSDRFSAERTGGSVSTLTIQRTQQEDSAVYLCASSLVEGQETQYFGPGTRLLVL.